This entry lists 17 T cell receptor beta chains sequenced from one sample in a study of glioma-infiltrating T cells after dendritic cell vaccination. Generated by immunoSEQ multiplex PCR, the TCRdb table keeps only in-frame clones and is missing some. The sample shows some 91,000 clones, roughly four fifths of them seen only once. The time point here: after dendritic cell vaccination, including at tumor progression/relapse. The sample in question was blood, obtained after dendritic cell vaccination. The receptors originated from a human donor with glioblastoma.

This chain uses TRBV4-1 with TRBJ1-4; no clear D gene. The CDR3 has 13 residues. Deletions cut 1 base from V and 8 bases from J, with 8 bases between. The germline V gene has CDR1 MGHRA and CDR2 YSYEKL. This chain's CDR3 is CASSQVIIEKLFF. Written as DNA, the CDR3 is TGCGCCAGCAGCCAAGTAATAATAGAAAAACTGTTTTTT.

This clone was seen ten or more times. The chain employs TRBV5-6 and TRBJ1-2; D is perhaps TRBD1 (6 bases). The V end was cut by 1 base, the J end by 1 base, with 14 bases between. Germline V gene sequence: CDR1 SGHDT, CDR2 YYEEEE. The CDR3 runs 16 residues. CDR3 sequence (DNA): TGTGCCAGCAGCTTGACTCCGGGACAAATTAACTATGGCTACACCTTC. Translated: CASSLTPGQINYGYTF.

As DNA, the CDR3 is TGTGCCAGCAGTGTAGACAGGGCCTACAATGAGCAGTTCTTC. Encoded protein: CASSVDRAYNEQFF. The chain carries TRBV6-4 and TRBJ2-1, with 7 bases aligning to TRBD1. Germline CDR1 reads MRHNA; CDR2 reads SNTAGT. With V trimmed by 4 bases and J by 2 bases, 2 bases remained unmatched. This CDR3 comprises 14 residues.

The V gene is TRBV5-1, the J gene TRBJ2-3, with 8 bases lining up with TRBD1. The junction had 7 bases not matched to a gene; V was cut back by 0 bases and J by 4 bases. Germline values: CDR1 SGHRS, CDR2 YFSETQ. The CDR3 runs to 16 residues. The CDR3 region has the DNA TGCGCCAGCAGCTTGGTTCCCCGGACAGGGTCAGATACGCAGTATTTT. Amino acids: CASSLVPRTGSDTQYF.

J is TRBJ1-1 and V is TRBV30; 7 nucleotides line up with TRBD1. Germline CDR1 reads GTSNPN; CDR2 reads SVGIG (reference sequence). CDR3 length: 13 amino acids. J was trimmed by 2 bases and V by 2 bases; bases with no gene match: 2. CDR3 residues: CAWSRQGNTEAFF. The CDR3 DNA reads as TGTGCCTGGAGTAGACAGGGAAACACTGAAGCTTTCTTT.

The chain recombines TRBV6-4 with TRBJ2-2; 8 bases agree with TRBD1. The V gene's germline CDR1 is MRHNA and CDR2 SNTAGT. The CDR3 consists of 16 residues. Trimming at V came to 5 bases and at J to 6 bases, leaving 11 bases not matched to a gene. The CDR3, as DNA: TGTGCCAGCAGTTCCTTCTCGACAGGGGCCGCCGGGGAGCTGTTTTTT. Protein product: CASSSFSTGAAGELFF.

This clone was counted between two and nine times. The V and J genes are TRBV7-9 and TRBJ1-2, with TRBD1 identical over 7 bases. Germline assignment: CDR1 SEHNR and CDR2 FQNEAQ (reference sequence). J gave up 4 bases and V 2 bases, and 10 bases lay outside the gene matches. The CDR3 covers 16 residues. The CDR3 DNA is TGTGCCAGCAGCTTAACGGCTCCGACAGGGAGCTATGGCTACACCTTC. Translated, it gives CASSLTAPTGSYGYTF. The full variable domain, rest sourced from reference TRBV7-9 and TRBJ1-2, is DTGVSQNPRHKITKRGQNVTFRCDPISEHNRLYWYRQTLGQGPEFLTYFQNEAQLEKSRLLSDRFSAERPKGSFSTLEIQRTEQGDSAMYLCASSLTAPTGSYGYTFGSGTRLTVV.

This rearrangement joins TRBV5-1 to TRBJ2-5, with 11 nucleotides matching TRBD1. The CDR3 runs 15 residues. The V gene end was trimmed by 2 bases and the J gene end by 4 bases; junction bases not matched to a gene: 4. Germline lookup yields CDR1 SGHRS and CDR2 YFSETQ. CDR3 bases: TGCGCCAGCAGCTTCTTCGGGACAGGGGGAGAGACCCAGTACTTC. This sequence encodes CASSFFGTGGETQYF.

This clone was found once. The rearrangement uses TRBV7-3 and TRBJ1-1; possible D gene TRBD1, 6 bases. Trimming removed 5 bases from V and 8 bases from J, with 21 bases in between. The germline gives CDR1 SGHTA, CDR2 FQGTGA. This CDR3 comprises 15 residues. The chain's CDR3 is CASSQQGGTTAEAFF. Here the CDR3 DNA reads TGTGCCAGCAGCCAACAGGGAGGGACAACCGCCGAAGCTTTCTTT.

The chain links TRBV5-1 to TRBJ2-3; D possibly corresponds to TRBD2 (6 bases). The germline V gene encodes CDR1 SGHRS and CDR2 YFSETQ. The V gene lost 0 bases and the J gene lost 0 bases, with 8 bases spanning the gap. The CDR3 contains 15 residues. Here the CDR3 reads CASSLDGGSTDTQYF. CDR3 DNA: TGCGCCAGCAGCTTGGATGGGGGGAGCACAGATACGCAGTATTTT. The full variable domain, its missing parts supplied by reference TRBV5-1 and TRBJ2-3, is KAGVTQTPRYLIKTRGQQVTLSCSPISGHRSVSWYQQTPGQGLQFLFEYFSETQRNKGNFPGRFSGRQFSNSRSEMNVSTLELGDSALYLCASSLDGGSTDTQYFGPGTRLTVL.

The V call is TRBV29-1, the J call TRBJ2-1; D possibly corresponds to TRBD2 (5 bases). The V end lost 4 bases, the J end lost 12 bases, and 19 bases lay between the germline ends. The CDR3 extends over 13 amino acids. Germline V gene lookup returns CDR1 SQVTM and CDR2 ANQGSEA. The CDR3 is CSVVTAEFVGQFF. DNA for the CDR3: TGCAGCGTTGTCACAGCGGAGTTCGTTGGGCAGTTCTTC.

The sample holds one count of this clone. The chain joins TRBV6-6 to TRBJ2-1; 10 bases are a match to TRBD1. The germline V gene has CDR1 MNHNY and CDR2 SVGAGI (reference sequence). Trimming at V came to 7 bases and at J to 6 bases, leaving 6 bases not matched to a gene. This CDR3 spans 14 amino acids. In DNA form, the CDR3 reads TGTGCCAGCACCCACGGACAGGGGGGCAATGAGCAGTTCTTC. Translated: CASTHGQGGNEQFF.

Points on this clone: The junction does not match germline at one end; this may be a read error. In the same sample, other DNA sequences code for this CDR3. The V and J genes are TRBV19 and TRBJ1-5, with 7 bases identical to TRBD1. Germline CDR1 is LNHDA and CDR2 is SQIVND (reference sequence). The CDR3 is made up of 14 amino acids. Here the CDR3 DNA reads TGTGCTAGTAGTATTACCAGGGGGGCTCAGCCCCAGCATTTT. As protein: CASSITRGAQPQHF.

In its sample, this clone was seen a few times. The chain is built from TRBV6-6 and TRBJ2-5, with TRBD2 identical over 9 bases. The CDR3 spans 14 residues. Germline CDR1 MNHNY, CDR2 SVGAGI (reference sequence). With 6 bases clipped from V and 5 bases from J, the junction kept 7 bases outside the gene matches. The CDR3 nucleotides read TGTGCCAGCAGGCAACTAGCGGGTCAGGAGACCCAGTACTTC. This encodes CASRQLAGQETQYF.

This clone was seen a single time. The V and J genes are TRBV9 and TRBJ2-6; D is undetermined. Trimming left V 4 bases short and J 0 bases short, with 11 bases between. CDR3 size: 16 residues. Germline lookup yields CDR1 SGDLS and CDR2 YYNGEE. The CDR3 DNA is TGTGCCAGCAGCTCCCGGGTCACCTCTGGGGCCAACGTCCTGACTTTC. Protein: CASSSRVTSGANVLTF.

This clone appeared a single time. This chain links TRBV4-1 with TRBJ2-5; TRBD2 matches at 9 bases. This CDR3 spans 20 amino acids. The V segment lost 6 bases and the J segment 1 base; nucleotides outside the gene matches: 21. CDR1 MGHRA and CDR2 YSYEKL come from the germline V gene. CDR3 nucleotide sequence: TGCGCCAGCAGTCAATTGACGGGACATACCTTGACTAGCGGCCAAGAGACCCAGTACTTC. Translation gives CASSQLTGHTLTSGQETQYF.

This clone has a single count. In nucleotides, the CDR3 is TGTGCCAGTAGTATAGATCCTGGGACAGGGGGCGTCTACAATGAGCAGTTCTTC. Protein product: CASSIDPGTGGVYNEQFF. The V and J genes are TRBV19 and TRBJ2-1; 12 positions match TRBD1. The CDR3 is 18 residues long. After removal of 0 bases from V and 3 bases from J, the junction contained 6 bases not matched to a gene. Per germline, CDR1 LNHDA and CDR2 SQIVND (reference sequence).